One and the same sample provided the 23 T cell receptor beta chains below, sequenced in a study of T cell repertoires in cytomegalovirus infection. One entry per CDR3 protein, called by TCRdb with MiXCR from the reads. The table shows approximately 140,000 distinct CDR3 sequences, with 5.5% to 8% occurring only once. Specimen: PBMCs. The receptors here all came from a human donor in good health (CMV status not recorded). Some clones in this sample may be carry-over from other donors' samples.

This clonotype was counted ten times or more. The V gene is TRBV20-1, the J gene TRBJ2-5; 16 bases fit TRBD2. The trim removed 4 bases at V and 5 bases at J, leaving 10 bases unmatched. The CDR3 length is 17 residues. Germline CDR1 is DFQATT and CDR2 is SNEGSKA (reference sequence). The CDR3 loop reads CSATGLAGGPGVETQYF. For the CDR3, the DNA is TGCAGTGCTACGGGACTAGCGGGGGGGCCGGGAGTGGAGACCCAGTACTTC.

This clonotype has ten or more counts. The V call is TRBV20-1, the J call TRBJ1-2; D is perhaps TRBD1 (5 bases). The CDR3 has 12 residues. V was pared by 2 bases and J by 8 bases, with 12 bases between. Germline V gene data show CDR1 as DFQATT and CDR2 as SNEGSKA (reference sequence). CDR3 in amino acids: CSARPGTQGYTF. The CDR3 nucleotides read TGCAGTGCTAGACCCGGGACTCAGGGCTACACCTTC.

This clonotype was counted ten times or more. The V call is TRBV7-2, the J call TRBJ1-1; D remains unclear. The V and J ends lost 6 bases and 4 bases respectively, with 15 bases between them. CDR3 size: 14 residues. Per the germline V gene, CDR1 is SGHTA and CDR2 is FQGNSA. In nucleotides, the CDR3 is TGTGCCAGCAGTTTCCAAGGAGGCGGCACTGAAGCTTTCTTT. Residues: CASSFQGGGTEAFF. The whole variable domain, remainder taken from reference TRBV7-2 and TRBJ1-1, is GAGVSQSPSNKVTEKGKDVELRCDPISGHTALYWYRQSLGQGLEFLIYFQGNSAPDKSGLPSDRFSAERTGGSVSTLTIQRTQQEDSAVYLCASSFQGGGTEAFFGQGTRLTVV.

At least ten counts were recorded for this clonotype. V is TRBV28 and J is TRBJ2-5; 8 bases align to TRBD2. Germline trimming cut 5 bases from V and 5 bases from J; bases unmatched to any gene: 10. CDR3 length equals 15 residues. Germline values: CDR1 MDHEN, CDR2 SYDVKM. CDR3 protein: CASSPSTGGGETQYF. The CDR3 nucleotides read TGTGCCAGCAGTCCATCAACGGGGGGGGGGGAGACCCAGTACTTC.

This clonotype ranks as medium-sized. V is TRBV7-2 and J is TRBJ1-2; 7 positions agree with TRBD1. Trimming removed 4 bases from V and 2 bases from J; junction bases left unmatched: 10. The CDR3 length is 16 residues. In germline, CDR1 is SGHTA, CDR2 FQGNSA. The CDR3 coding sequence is TGTGCCAGCAGCTCCCGGGGGGGGGACAGAAACTATGGCTACACCTTC. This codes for CASSSRGGDRNYGYTF. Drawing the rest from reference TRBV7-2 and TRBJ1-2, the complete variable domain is GAGVSQSPSNKVTEKGKDVELRCDPISGHTALYWYRQSLGQGLEFLIYFQGNSAPDKSGLPSDRFSAERTGGSVSTLTIQRTQQEDSAVYLCASSSRGGDRNYGYTFGSGTRLTVV.

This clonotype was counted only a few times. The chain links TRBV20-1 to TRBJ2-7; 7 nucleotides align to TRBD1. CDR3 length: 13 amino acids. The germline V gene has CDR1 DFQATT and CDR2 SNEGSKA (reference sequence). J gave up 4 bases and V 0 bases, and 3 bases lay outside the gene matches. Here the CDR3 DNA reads TGCAGTGCTAGAGACCACAGGGGTTACGAGCAGTACTTC. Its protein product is CSARDHRGYEQYF.

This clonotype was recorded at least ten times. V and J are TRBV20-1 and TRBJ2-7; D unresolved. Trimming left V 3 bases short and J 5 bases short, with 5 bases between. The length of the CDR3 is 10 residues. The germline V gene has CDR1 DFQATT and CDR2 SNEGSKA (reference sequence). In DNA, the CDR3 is TGCAGTGCTAGCACCCACGAGCAGTACTTC. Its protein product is CSASTHEQYF.

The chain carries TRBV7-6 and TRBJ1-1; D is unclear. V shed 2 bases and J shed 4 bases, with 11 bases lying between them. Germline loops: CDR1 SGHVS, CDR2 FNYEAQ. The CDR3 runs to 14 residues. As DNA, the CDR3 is TGTGCCAGCAGCTTATCAGCGGCGGGCACTGAAGCTTTCTTT. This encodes CASSLSAAGTEAFF.

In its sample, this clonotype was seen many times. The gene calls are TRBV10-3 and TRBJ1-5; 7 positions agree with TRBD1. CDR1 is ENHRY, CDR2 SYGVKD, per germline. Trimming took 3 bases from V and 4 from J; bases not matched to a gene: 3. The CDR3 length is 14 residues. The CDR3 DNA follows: TGTGCCATCAGTGAAAAGACAGGGAATCAGCCCCAGCATTTT. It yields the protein CAISEKTGNQPQHF.

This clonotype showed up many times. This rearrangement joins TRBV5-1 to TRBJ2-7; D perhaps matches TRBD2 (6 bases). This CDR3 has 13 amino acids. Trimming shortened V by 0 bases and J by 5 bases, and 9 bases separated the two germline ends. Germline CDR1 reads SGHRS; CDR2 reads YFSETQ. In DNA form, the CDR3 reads TGCGCCAGCAGCTTGGGGGGGGTCCACGAGCAGTACTTC. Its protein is CASSLGGVHEQYF.

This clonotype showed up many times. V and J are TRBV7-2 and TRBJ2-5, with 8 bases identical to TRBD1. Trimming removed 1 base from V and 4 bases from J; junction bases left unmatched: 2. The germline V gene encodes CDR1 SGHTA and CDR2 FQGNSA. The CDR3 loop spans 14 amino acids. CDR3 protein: CASSLEDRVETQYF. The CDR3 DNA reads TGTGCCAGCAGCTTAGAGGACAGGGTAGAGACCCAGTACTTC.

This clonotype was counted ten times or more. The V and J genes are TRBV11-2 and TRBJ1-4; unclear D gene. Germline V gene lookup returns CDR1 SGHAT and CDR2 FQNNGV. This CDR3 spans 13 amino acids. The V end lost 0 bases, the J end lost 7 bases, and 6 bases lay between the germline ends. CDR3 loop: CASSLERVEKLFF. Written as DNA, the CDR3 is TGTGCCAGCAGCTTAGAAAGGGTTGAAAAACTGTTTTTT.

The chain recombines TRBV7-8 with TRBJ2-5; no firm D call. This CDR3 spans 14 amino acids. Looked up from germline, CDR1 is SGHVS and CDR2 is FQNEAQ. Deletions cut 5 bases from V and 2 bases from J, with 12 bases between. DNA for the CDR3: TGTGCCAGCAGCGCAGACTGGATTCAAGAGACCCAGTACTTC. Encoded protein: CASSADWIQETQYF.

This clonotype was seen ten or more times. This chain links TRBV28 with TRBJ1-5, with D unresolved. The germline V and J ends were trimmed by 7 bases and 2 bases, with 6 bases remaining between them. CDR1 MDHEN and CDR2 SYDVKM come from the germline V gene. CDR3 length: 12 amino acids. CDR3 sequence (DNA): TGTGCCAGCACCTCGGGCAATCAGCCCCAGCATTTT. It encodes CASTSGNQPQHF. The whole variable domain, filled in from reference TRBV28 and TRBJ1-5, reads DVKVTQSSRYLVKRTGEKVFLECVQDMDHENMFWYRQDPGLGLRLIYFSYDVKMKEKGDIPEGYSVSREKKERFSLILESASTNQTSMYLCASTSGNQPQHFGDGTRLSIL.

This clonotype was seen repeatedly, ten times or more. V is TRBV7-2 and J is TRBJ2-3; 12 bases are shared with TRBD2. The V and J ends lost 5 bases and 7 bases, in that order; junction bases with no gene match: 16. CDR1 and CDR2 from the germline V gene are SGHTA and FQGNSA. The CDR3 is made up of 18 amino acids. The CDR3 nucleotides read TGTGCCAGCAGCACCAGGAGGCTAGCGGGGGGGGCCCTTAATACGCAGTATTTT. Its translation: CASSTRRLAGGALNTQYF.

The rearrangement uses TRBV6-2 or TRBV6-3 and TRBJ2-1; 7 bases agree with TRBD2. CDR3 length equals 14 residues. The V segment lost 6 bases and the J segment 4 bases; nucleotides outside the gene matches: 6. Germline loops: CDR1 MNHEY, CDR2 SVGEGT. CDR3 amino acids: CASSTRGSYNEQFF. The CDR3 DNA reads TGTGCCAGCAGCACGCGGGGGAGTTACAATGAGCAGTTCTTC.

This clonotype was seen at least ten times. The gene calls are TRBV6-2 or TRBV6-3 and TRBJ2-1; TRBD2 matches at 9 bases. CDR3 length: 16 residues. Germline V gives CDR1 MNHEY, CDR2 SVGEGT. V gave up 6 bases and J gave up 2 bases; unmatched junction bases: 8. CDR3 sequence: CASRDGLAGTYNEQFF. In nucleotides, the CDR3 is TGTGCCAGCAGGGATGGGCTAGCGGGGACCTACAATGAGCAGTTCTTC.

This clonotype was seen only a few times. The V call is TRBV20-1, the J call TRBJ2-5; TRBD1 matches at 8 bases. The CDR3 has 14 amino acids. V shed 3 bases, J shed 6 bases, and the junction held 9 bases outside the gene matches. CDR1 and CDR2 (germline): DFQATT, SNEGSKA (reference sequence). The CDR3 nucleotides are TGCAGTGCTAGCGTGGACAGGGATGATCAGACCCAGTACTTC. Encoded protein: CSASVDRDDQTQYF.

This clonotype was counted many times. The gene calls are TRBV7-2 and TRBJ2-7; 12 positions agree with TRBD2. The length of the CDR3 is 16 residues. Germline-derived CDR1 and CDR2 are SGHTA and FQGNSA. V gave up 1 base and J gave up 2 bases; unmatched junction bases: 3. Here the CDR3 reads CASSLVASGGAYEQYF. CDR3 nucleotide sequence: TGTGCCAGCAGCTTAGTGGCTAGCGGGGGGGCCTACGAGCAGTACTTC.

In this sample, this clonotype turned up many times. The CDR3 reads CAFNRGSSDTQYF. CDR3 DNA: TGTGCCTTTAACAGGGGGTCGTCTGATACGCAGTATTTT. The V gene is TRBV7-9, the J gene TRBJ2-3; 8 bases map to TRBD1. The germline CDR1 and CDR2 sequences are SEHNR and FQNEAQ (reference sequence). The J segment lost 6 bases and the V segment lost 11 bases, leaving 10 bases of the junction unmatched. CDR3 length equals 13 residues.

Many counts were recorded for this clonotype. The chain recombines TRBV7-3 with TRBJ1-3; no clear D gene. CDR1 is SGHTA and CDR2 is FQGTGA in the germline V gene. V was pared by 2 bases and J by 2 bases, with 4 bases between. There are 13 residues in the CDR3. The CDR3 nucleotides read TGTGCCAGCAGCTTAGGGGCTGGAAACACCATATATTTT. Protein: CASSLGAGNTIYF.

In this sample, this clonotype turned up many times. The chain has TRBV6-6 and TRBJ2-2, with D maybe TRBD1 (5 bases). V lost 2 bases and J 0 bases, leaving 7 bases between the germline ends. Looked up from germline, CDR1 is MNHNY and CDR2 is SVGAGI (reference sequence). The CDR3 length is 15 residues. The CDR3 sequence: CASSYGHSNTGELFF. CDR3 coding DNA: TGTGCCAGCAGTTACGGACATTCGAACACCGGGGAGCTGTTTTTT.

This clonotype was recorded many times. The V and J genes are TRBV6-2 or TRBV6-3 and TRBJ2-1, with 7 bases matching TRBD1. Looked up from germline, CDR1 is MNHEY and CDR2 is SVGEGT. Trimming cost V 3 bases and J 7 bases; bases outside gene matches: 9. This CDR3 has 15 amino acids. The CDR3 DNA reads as TGTGCCAGCAGTTATACACAGGGGCCAGGGAATGAGCAGTTCTTC. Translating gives CASSYTQGPGNEQFF.